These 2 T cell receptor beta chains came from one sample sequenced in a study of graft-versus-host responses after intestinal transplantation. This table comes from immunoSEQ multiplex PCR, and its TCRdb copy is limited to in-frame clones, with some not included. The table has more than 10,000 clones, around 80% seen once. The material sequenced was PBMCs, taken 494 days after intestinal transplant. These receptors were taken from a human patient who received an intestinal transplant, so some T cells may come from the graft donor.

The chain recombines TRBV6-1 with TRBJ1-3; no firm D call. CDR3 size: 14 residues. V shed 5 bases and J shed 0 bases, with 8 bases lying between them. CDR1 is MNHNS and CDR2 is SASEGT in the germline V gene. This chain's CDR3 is CASSKSDSGNTIYF. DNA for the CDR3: TGTGCCAGCAGTAAATCTGACTCTGGAAACACCATATATTTT.

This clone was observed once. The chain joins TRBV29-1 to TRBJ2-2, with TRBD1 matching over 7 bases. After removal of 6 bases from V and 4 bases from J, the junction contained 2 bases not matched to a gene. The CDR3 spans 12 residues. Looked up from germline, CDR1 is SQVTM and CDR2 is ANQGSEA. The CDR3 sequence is CSVGDSTGELFF. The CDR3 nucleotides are TGCAGCGTGGGGGACAGCACCGGGGAGCTGTTTTTT.